This T cell receptor (beta chain) was found in a study of blood T cell repertoires in COVID-19. Study processing details: Using reference gene primer amplification, nucleated cell counts were estimated. Libraries were prepared by immunoSEQ multiplex PCR; TCRdb keeps only in-frame clonotypes and omits some of them. The DNA was the basis for D and trimming; V, J and clone size are from that table. The table records 120,000 to 150,000 clones, roughly 85% of them present only once. Input material: peripheral blood. The receptor's source is a human donor with acute or convalescent COVID-19. The donor label of this sample is uncertain.

CDR3 in DNA: TGTGCCAGCAGCGAGGGACAGGGCCCCATGGGTACGCAGTATTTT. Translation gives CASSEGQGPMGTQYF. The chain is built from TRBV9 and TRBJ2-3; 9 bases map to TRBD1. This CDR3 is built from 15 residues. CDR1 is SGDLS and CDR2 is YYNGEE in the germline V gene. Germline trimming cut 3 bases from V and 8 bases from J; bases unmatched to any gene: 10.